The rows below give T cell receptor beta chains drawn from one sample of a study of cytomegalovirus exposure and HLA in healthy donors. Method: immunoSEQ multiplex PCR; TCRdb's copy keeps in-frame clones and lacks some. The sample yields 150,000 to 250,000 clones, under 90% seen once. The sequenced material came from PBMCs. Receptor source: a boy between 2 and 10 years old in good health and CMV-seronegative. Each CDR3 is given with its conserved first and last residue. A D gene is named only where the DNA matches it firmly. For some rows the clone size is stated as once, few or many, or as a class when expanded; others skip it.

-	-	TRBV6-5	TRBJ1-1	TGTGCCAGCAGGCCGGGACAATTCTCTGAAGCTTTCTTT	CASRPGQFSEAFF
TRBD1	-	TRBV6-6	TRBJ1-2	TGTGCCAGTCGTTGGGACAGGGATGCCTATGGCTACACCTTC	CASRWDRDAYGYTF
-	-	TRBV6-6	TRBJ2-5	TGTGCCAGCAGTTTTGGTCAGGGTCTGTTGGAGACCCAGTACTTC	CASSFGQGLLETQYF
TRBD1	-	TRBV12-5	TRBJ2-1	TGTGCTAGTTTACTGGACAGGGTGAGCAATGAGCAGTTCTTC	CASLLDRVSNEQFF
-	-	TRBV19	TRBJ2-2	TGTGCCAGTCCGGGGGACACCGGGGAGCTGTTTTTT	CASPGDTGELFF
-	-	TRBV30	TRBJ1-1	TGTGCCTGGAGTACTGAGATAGAAGCTTTCTTT	CAWSTEIEAFF
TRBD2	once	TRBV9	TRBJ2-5	TGTGCCAGCAGCCGTCATAGCGGGGACGAGACCCAGTACTTC	CASSRHSGDETQYF
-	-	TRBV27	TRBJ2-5	TGTGCCAGCAGTTCACCGGAGACCGGGGGACTCAAGTACTTC	CASSSPETGGLKYF
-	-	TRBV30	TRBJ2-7	TGTGCCTGGAGTACTGACCGGGGGTACGAGCAGTACTTC	CAWSTDRGYEQYF
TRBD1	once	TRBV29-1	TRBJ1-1	TGCAGCCCCTCGAAATCGGACAGGGTTCTGGTTCAGGTCACTGAAGCTTTCTTT	CSPSKSDRVLVQVTEAFF
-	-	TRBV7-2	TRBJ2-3	TGTGCCAGCAGCTTAAGTCGGTCTAGCACAGATACGCAGTATTTT	CASSLSRSSTDTQYF
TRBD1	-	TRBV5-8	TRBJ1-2	TGTGCCAGCAGCTTGAACCTCCTGACAGGGGGCGATGGCTACACCTTC	CASSLNLLTGGDGYTF
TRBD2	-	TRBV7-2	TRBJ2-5	TGTGCCAGCAGCTTAGAGGCCGCTGGAGCGGGGGGATATCTGGAGACCCAGTACTTC	CASSLEAAGAGGYLETQYF
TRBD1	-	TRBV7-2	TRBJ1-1	TGTGCCAGCAGCACGACAGGGGGGCCGAACACTGAAGCTTTCTTT	CASSTTGGPNTEAFF
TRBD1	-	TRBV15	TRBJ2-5	TGTGCCACCAGCAGAGCCCAGGGGGCCAGGGAGCAGTACTTC	CATSRAQGAREQYF
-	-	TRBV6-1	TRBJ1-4	TGTGCCAGCAGCCAGGGTTTGAGTAATGAAAAACTGTTTTTT	CASSQGLSNEKLFF
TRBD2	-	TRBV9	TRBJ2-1	TGTGCCAGCAGCGTTACCGGGACTAACAATGAGCAGTTCTTC	CASSVTGTNNEQFF